The T cell receptor beta chain described here comes from a study of cytomegalovirus exposure and HLA in healthy donors. On this clone: No antigen is known for it.

Study observations and caveats: Most TCR sequences showed up rarely, but some public TCRs showed up in many donors. Researchers counted about 150 TCR beta chains as cytomegalovirus-associated. Published work reported that the classifier diagnosed cytomegalovirus status with high specificity and sensitivity.

Method: immunoSEQ multiplex PCR; TCRdb's copy keeps in-frame clones and lacks some. Here the sample spans about 360,000 clones, around 86% being singletons. The sequencing sample was made of PBMCs. The receptor comes from a woman aged 18-29 years in good health and CMV-seronegative.

CDR3 region: CASRSQSPNTEAFF. CDR3 DNA sequence: TGTGCCAGCAGATCACAGTCTCCGAACACTGAAGCTTTCTTT. This chain connects TRBV28 to TRBJ1-1; D remains ambiguous. The germline V gene has CDR1 MDHEN and CDR2 SYDVKM. Trimming shortened V by 6 bases and J by 1 base, and 12 bases separated the two germline ends. CDR3 length equals 14 residues.